The 6 T cell receptor beta chains reported below all come from one sample, sequenced in a study of blood T cell repertoires in COVID-19. Sequencing was performed with immunoSEQ multiplex PCR; in TCRdb, only in-frame clones are kept and a portion is missing. The table has approximately 240,000 clones, roughly 80% seen once. Sequenced sample: peripheral blood. The receptors stem from an elderly woman with active or convalescent COVID-19.

The chain recombines TRBV5-1 with TRBJ2-3, with a tentative D call TRBD2 (5 bases). CDR3 length equals 14 residues. CDR1 and CDR2 (germline): SGHRS, YFSETQ. V dropped 2 bases and J dropped 4 bases, with 11 bases sitting between them. The CDR3 reads CASSFRGSADTQYF. CDR3 coding DNA: TGCGCCAGCAGCTTTCGTGGGAGTGCAGATACGCAGTATTTT.

The V gene is TRBV10-3, the J gene TRBJ1-2, with a possible D match to TRBD1 (5 bases). This CDR3 has 15 amino acids. CDR1 is ENHRY, CDR2 SYGVKD, per germline. V was pared by 3 bases and J by 6 bases, with 17 bases between. CDR3 DNA sequence: TGTGCCATCAGTGACCCAGGGAAGGGAACGGATGGCTACACCTTC. This gives the protein CAISDPGKGTDGYTF.

The gene calls are TRBV19 and TRBJ2-7, with TRBD2 identical over 8 bases. CDR1 LNHDA and CDR2 SQIVND come from the germline V gene (reference sequence). This CDR3 is built from 19 residues. V lost 10 bases to trimming and J lost 3 bases; unmatched junction nucleotides: 26. The CDR3 DNA follows: TGTGCCACCGCGATCGCGGGGGGACGGCCCGGCGGGCGGTTCTACGAGCAGTACTTC. This gives the protein CATAIAGGRPGGRFYEQYF.

The chain has TRBV5-4 and TRBJ2-3, with TRBD1 matching over 8 bases. This CDR3 spans 13 amino acids. CDR1 is SGHNT, CDR2 YYREEE, per germline (reference sequence). After removal of 5 bases from V and 4 bases from J, the junction contained 3 bases not matched to a gene. CDR3 DNA sequence: TGTGCCAGCAGTTCCAGGGGGCCAGATACGCAGTATTTT. Protein sequence: CASSSRGPDTQYF.

The J gene is TRBJ1-1, the V gene TRBV29-1; possible D gene TRBD1, 5 bases. With 7 bases removed from V and 8 bases from J, the gap between germline ends came to 20 bases. The CDR3 sequence is 13 residues long. CDR1 SQVTM and CDR2 ANQGSEA come from the germline V gene. CDR3 residues: CSGGIVGLGEAFF. In nucleotides, the CDR3 is TGCAGCGGGGGGATTGTTGGTCTAGGAGAAGCTTTCTTT. The full variable domain, rest sourced from reference TRBV29-1 and TRBJ1-1, is SAVISQKPSRDICQRGTSLTIQCQVDSQVTMMFWYRQQPGQSLTLIATANQGSEATYESGFVIDKFPISRPNLTFSTLTVSNMSPEDSSIYLCSGGIVGLGEAFFGQGTRLTVV.

The chain combines TRBV28 with TRBJ1-2, with a possible D match to TRBD1 (5 bases). The CDR3 is 14 amino acids. Germline V gene data show CDR1 as MDHEN and CDR2 as SYDVKM. The germline V and J ends were trimmed by 5 bases and 7 bases, with 17 bases remaining between them. As DNA, the CDR3 is TGTGCCAGCAGTACCCCTTCAGACAGCCGTGGCTACACCTTC. Protein: CASSTPSDSRGYTF.